A single sample gave rise to the 21 T cell receptor beta chains below, sequenced in a study of T cells after yellow fever vaccination. TCRdb passed the 5' RACE reads through MiXCR, listing each CDR3 protein once. The sample has about 69,000 distinct CDR3 sequences, 4.5% to 7.5% seen once. The input for sequencing was CD4+ T cells sorted from PBMCs, taken more than 13 days after the first yellow fever vaccination. Every receptor here comes from a man aged 18 to 29 who received the YFV17D yellow fever vaccine.

This clonotype showed up many times. V gene TRBV12-3 or TRBV12-4 combines with J gene TRBJ2-5, with TRBD2 as a possible D gene (6 bases). The CDR3 runs 15 residues. V gave up 6 bases and J gave up 4 bases, with 18 bases separating them. The CDR3 region has the DNA TGTGCCAGCAGCCAAGCCGGGACTTTTGCAGAGACCCAGTACTTC. It codes for CASSQAGTFAETQYF.

Many counts were recorded for this clonotype. The V and J genes are TRBV27 and TRBJ2-3, with 8 nucleotides matching TRBD2. CDR3 length equals 16 residues. The J segment lost 4 bases and the V segment lost 6 bases, leaving 12 bases of the junction unmatched. The germline V gene has CDR1 MNHEY and CDR2 SMNVEV (reference sequence). CDR3 sequence reads: CASSRLLAGNPDTQYF. The CDR3 DNA reads as TGTGCCAGCAGCCGACTGCTAGCGGGTAATCCAGATACGCAGTATTTT.

The table lists this clonotype with many counts. The chain combines TRBV15 with TRBJ1-4; D is possibly TRBD1 (5 bases). The V gene's germline CDR1 is LNHNV and CDR2 YYDKDF (reference sequence). The CDR3 is made up of 15 amino acids. V shed 6 bases and J shed 0 bases, with 11 bases lying between them. The CDR3 sequence is CATSNRLATNEKLFF. The CDR3 coding sequence is TGTGCCACCAGTAACAGGCTAGCAACTAATGAAAAACTGTTTTTT.

This clonotype was seen repeatedly, ten times or more. The DNA of the CDR3 is TGTGCCAGCTCACCGCAACAGGGAGGTTACTATGGCTACACCTTC. It yields the protein CASSPQQGGYYGYTF. This chain joins TRBV18 and TRBJ1-2; maybe TRBD1 (6 bases). The ends were cut back, 3 bases at V and 3 bases at J, with 14 bases in the middle. CDR3 length: 15 amino acids. CDR1 is KGHSH and CDR2 is LQKENI in the germline V gene.

The rearrangement joins TRBV2 to TRBJ1-3; D gene unclear. The CDR3 totals 13 residues. The germline V and J ends were trimmed by 11 bases and 0 bases, with 11 bases remaining between them. Germline V gives CDR1 SNHLY, CDR2 FYNNEI. The CDR3 region has the DNA TGTGCCTCGGGGTCCCTCTCTGGAAACACCATATATTTT. This translates into CASGSLSGNTIYF.

Ten or more counts support this clonotype. This chain's CDR3 is CSARDLFSREGETQYF. The DNA of the CDR3 is TGCAGTGCTAGAGATCTCTTTTCGAGGGAAGGGGAGACCCAGTACTTC. The chain employs TRBV20-1 and TRBJ2-5; D possibly corresponds to TRBD2 (5 bases). The CDR3 extends over 16 amino acids. Trimming pared 0 bases from V and 5 bases from J, leaving 19 bases between. CDR1 is DFQATT and CDR2 is SNEGSKA in the germline V gene (reference sequence).

In this sample, this clonotype turned up many times. This rearrangement joins TRBV20-1 to TRBJ1-4; no clear D. The CDR3 is 14 residues long. Per the germline V gene, CDR1 is DFQATT and CDR2 is SNEGSKA (reference sequence). Trimming stripped 2 bases from V and 0 bases from J, with 7 bases between. CDR3 in amino acids: CSARRTTTNEKLFF. Here the CDR3 DNA reads TGCAGTGCTAGACGAACAACAACTAATGAAAAACTGTTTTTT.

This clonotype was counted ten times or more. J is TRBJ1-5 and V is TRBV4-1; D is unclear. The V and J ends lost 4 bases and 4 bases respectively, with 8 bases between them. Looked up from germline, CDR1 is MGHRA and CDR2 is YSYEKL. CDR3 size: 13 residues. CDR3 in amino acids: CASSPDRNQPQHF. DNA of the CDR3: TGCGCCAGCAGCCCAGACCGGAATCAGCCCCAGCATTTT.

This clonotype was recorded at least ten times. The rearrangement joins TRBV24-1 to TRBJ2-1; D may be TRBD1 (7 bases). Trimming stripped 8 bases from V and 2 bases from J, with 15 bases between. This CDR3 spans 15 amino acids. Germline values: CDR1 KGHDR, CDR2 SFDVKD. CDR3 sequence: CATTAGGRPYNEQFF. CDR3 in DNA: TGTGCCACCACGGCAGGGGGGCGGCCCTACAATGAGCAGTTCTTC.

This clonotype was counted ten times or more. This chain links TRBV5-1 with TRBJ1-3, with D possibly matching TRBD1 (6 bases). Trimming left V 5 bases short and J 2 bases short, with 14 bases between. The CDR3 has 15 amino acids. Germline lookup yields CDR1 SGHRS and CDR2 YFSETQ. CDR3 in amino acids: CASSPGWTAGNTIYF. DNA for the CDR3: TGCGCCAGCAGTCCCGGGTGGACAGCTGGAAACACCATATATTTT. Full variable domain (remainder filled in from reference TRBV5-1 and TRBJ1-3): KAGVTQTPRYLIKTRGQQVTLSCSPISGHRSVSWYQQTPGQGLQFLFEYFSETQRNKGNFPGRFSGRQFSNSRSEMNVSTLELGDSALYLCASSPGWTAGNTIYFGEGSWLTVV.

This clonotype was seen at least ten times. This chain uses TRBV5-1 with TRBJ2-2; D is perhaps TRBD1 (6 bases). This CDR3 spans 13 amino acids. V gave up 2 bases and J gave up 6 bases, with 8 bases separating them. The germline CDR1 and CDR2 sequences are SGHRS and YFSETQ. This chain's CDR3 is CASSFDRSGELFF. CDR3 in DNA: TGCGCCAGCAGCTTCGACAGGTCCGGGGAGCTGTTTTTT.

This clonotype was observed at least ten times. The chain recombines TRBV29-1 with TRBJ2-7, with 9 bases that match TRBD1. After removal of 5 bases from V and 0 bases from J, the junction contained 5 bases not matched to a gene. The CDR3 totals 14 residues. The germline V gene has CDR1 SQVTM and CDR2 ANQGSEA. CDR3 sequence: CSVHRDRDSYEQYV. The CDR3 region has the DNA TGCAGCGTTCACCGGGACAGGGACTCCTACGAGCAGTACGTC.

Many counts were recorded for this clonotype. The chain employs TRBV5-1 and TRBJ1-1, with no clear D. Trimming removed 4 bases from V and 5 bases from J, with 18 bases in between. The germline V gene has CDR1 SGHRS and CDR2 YFSETQ. The CDR3 extends over 15 amino acids. The CDR3 DNA reads TGCGCCAGCAGCGCCCGAGAGGTAGGAGGGACTGAAGCTTTCTTT. Encoded protein: CASSAREVGGTEAFF.

Ten or more counts support this clonotype. The rearrangement links TRBV7-2 to TRBJ1-2; D unresolved. In germline, CDR1 is SGHTA, CDR2 FQGNSA. Trimming cost V 0 bases and J 8 bases, with 10 bases left between them. This CDR3 comprises 13 residues. The CDR3 DNA reads as TGTGCCAGCAGCTTAGCGAGCCTCCTAGGCTACACCTTC. Its translation is CASSLASLLGYTF.

This clonotype was seen many times. The V and J genes are TRBV6-6 and TRBJ2-3, with D unresolved. V lost 7 bases to trimming and J lost 1 base, with 6 bases between them. The CDR3 extends over 12 amino acids. CDR1 and CDR2 (germline): MNHNY, SVGAGI (reference sequence). CDR3 bases: TGTGCCAGCAACCAGGGCACAGATACGCAGTATTTT. Translation gives CASNQGTDTQYF.

This clonotype was counted ten times or more. The V call is TRBV20-1, the J call TRBJ2-3; 7 bases are a match to TRBD1. CDR1 is DFQATT, CDR2 SNEGSKA, per germline (reference sequence). J was trimmed by 2 bases and V by 3 bases; bases with no gene match: 5. The length of the CDR3 is 14 residues. CDR3 nucleotide sequence: TGCAGTGCTAGTCGGGACAGTCTCACAGATACGCAGTATTTT. Its translation: CSASRDSLTDTQYF.

In this sample, this clonotype turned up many times. J is TRBJ2-2 and V is TRBV7-7, with TRBD1 as a possible D gene (6 bases). Trimming left V 5 bases short and J 4 bases short, with 17 bases between. The germline gives CDR1 SSHAT, CDR2 FNYEAQ (reference sequence). The length of the CDR3 is 16 residues. The CDR3 sequence: CASSPIGRGATGELFF. The CDR3 DNA follows: TGTGCCAGCAGCCCCATTGGCAGGGGTGCCACCGGGGAGCTGTTTTTT. Full variable domain (outside the CDR3, taken from reference TRBV7-7 and TRBJ2-2): GAGVSQSPRYKVTKRGQDVTLRCDPISSHATLYWYQQALGQGPEFLTYFNYEAQPDKSGLPSDRFSAERPEGSISTLTIQRTEQRDSAMYRCASSPIGRGATGELFFGEGSRLTVL.

This clonotype was detected many times. The chain carries TRBV7-2 and TRBJ2-3; 10 bases line up with TRBD2. CDR3 length: 15 amino acids. Trimming took 2 bases from V and 4 from J; bases not matched to a gene: 3. The germline CDR1 and CDR2 sequences are SGHTA and FQGNSA. The CDR3 spells CASSLLAGVADTQYF. In DNA, the CDR3 is TGTGCCAGCAGCTTACTAGCGGGGGTGGCAGATACGCAGTATTTT.

This clonotype was seen repeatedly, ten times or more. The chain carries TRBV20-1 and TRBJ2-5, with D unclear. The ends were cut back, 3 bases at V and 2 bases at J, with 10 bases in the middle. This CDR3 has 13 amino acids. Germline V gives CDR1 DFQATT, CDR2 SNEGSKA (reference sequence). DNA of the CDR3: TGCAGTGCTAGTGTAGGACCACAAGAGACCCAGTACTTC. Translation: CSASVGPQETQYF.

This clonotype was seen many times. V gene TRBV12-3 or TRBV12-4 combines with J gene TRBJ2-5, with 7 positions matching TRBD1. The trim removed 7 bases at V and 5 bases at J, leaving 7 bases unmatched. CDR3 length: 13 residues. The CDR3 protein is CASKRRGGETQYF. DNA of the CDR3: TGTGCCAGCAAACGCCGAGGGGGCGAGACCCAGTACTTC.

This clonotype showed up many times. The rearrangement links TRBV12-3 or TRBV12-4 to TRBJ2-3; D may be TRBD1 (6 bases). The ends were cut back, 3 bases at V and 6 bases at J, with 13 bases in the middle. The CDR3 runs 14 residues. As DNA, the CDR3 is TGTGCCAGCAGTTTCCGGGGTCAGGGGGATACGCAGTATTTT. Encoded protein: CASSFRGQGDTQYF.